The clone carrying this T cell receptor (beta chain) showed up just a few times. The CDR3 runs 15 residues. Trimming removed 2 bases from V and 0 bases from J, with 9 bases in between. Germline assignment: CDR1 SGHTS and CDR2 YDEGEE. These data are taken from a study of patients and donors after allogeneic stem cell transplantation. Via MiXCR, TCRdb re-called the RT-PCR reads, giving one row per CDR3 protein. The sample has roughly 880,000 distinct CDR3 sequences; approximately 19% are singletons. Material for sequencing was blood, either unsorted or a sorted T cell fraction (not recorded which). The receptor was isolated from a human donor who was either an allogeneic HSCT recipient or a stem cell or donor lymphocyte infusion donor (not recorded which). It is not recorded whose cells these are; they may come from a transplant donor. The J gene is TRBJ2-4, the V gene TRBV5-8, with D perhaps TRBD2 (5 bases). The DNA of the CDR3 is TGTGCCAGCAGCTTTGAGCGGCTAGCCAAAAACATTCAGTACTTC. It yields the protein CASSFERLAKNIQYF.